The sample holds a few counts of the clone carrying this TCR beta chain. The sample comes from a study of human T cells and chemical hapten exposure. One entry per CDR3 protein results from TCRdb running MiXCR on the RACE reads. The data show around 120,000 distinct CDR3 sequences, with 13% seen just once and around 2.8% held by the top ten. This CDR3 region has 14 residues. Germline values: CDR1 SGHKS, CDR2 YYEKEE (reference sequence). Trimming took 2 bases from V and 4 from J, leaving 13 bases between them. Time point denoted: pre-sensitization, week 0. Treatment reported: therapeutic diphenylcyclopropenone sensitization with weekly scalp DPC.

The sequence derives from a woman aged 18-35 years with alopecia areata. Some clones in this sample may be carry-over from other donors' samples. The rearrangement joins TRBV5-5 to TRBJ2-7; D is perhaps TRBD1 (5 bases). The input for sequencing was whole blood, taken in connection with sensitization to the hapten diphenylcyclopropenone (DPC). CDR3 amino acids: CASSFVQVAYEQYF. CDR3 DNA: TGTGCCAGCAGCTTTGTACAGGTAGCTTACGAGCAGTACTTC.